This TCR beta chain was retrieved from a study of radiation and T cells in renal cell carcinoma. The data were produced by immunoSEQ multiplex PCR, yet TCRdb's version contains in-frame clones alone and is incomplete. The sample carries some 150,000 clones, roughly 89% recorded once. This clone has more than one count but fewer than ten. The CDR3 runs 11 residues. Germline lookup yields CDR1 MNHNS and CDR2 SASEGT. The V gene lost 6 bases and the J gene lost 10 bases, with 10 bases spanning the gap. Time point indicated: blood 2 weeks post-SBRT. As to treatment: 15 Gy SBRT to primary tumor, nephrectomy 4 weeks later.

The clonotype was recovered from a woman between 45 and 65 years old with renal cell carcinoma. The material sequenced was blood, taken from a patient whose treatment included radiotherapy and nephrectomy. V usage is TRBV6-1 and J usage is TRBJ2-1; D gene uncertain. CDR3 bases: TGTGCCAGCAGCGACGGTCGGGAGCAGTTCTTC. Residues: CASSDGREQFF.